The 4 T cell receptor beta chains below were found in one sample sequenced in a study of T cells in Graves' hyperthyroidism and ophthalmopathy. TCR beta CDR3 regions were amplified from RNA transcripts. TCR CDR3 regions were first amplified by RT-PCR with HTBI primers. TCRdb re-derived calls from the multiplex PCR reads in MiXCR, one entry per CDR3 protein. The sample lists 550,000 to 600,000 distinct CDR3 sequences; around 45% were seen once. Sequences were obtained from peripheral blood or thyroid tissue (not recorded which). These receptor sequences come from an adult woman with Graves' disease, either hyperthyroidism or ophthalmopathy (not recorded which).

This clonotype has ten or more counts. This chain connects TRBV12-3 or TRBV12-4 to TRBJ1-1; D is perhaps TRBD1 (5 bases). The V end was cut by 3 bases, the J end by 3 bases, with 8 bases between. The CDR3 totals 13 residues. The CDR3 protein is CASSFVGDTEAFF. As DNA, the CDR3 is TGTGCCAGCAGTTTTGTGGGGGACACTGAAGCTTTCTTT.

In nucleotides, the CDR3 is TGTGCCAGCAGTTTGCTCCGTCAGGTTAGCAATCAGCCCCAGCATTTT. It yields the protein CASSLLRQVSNQPQHF. The V call is TRBV28, the J call TRBJ1-5; no clear D. CDR3 length equals 16 residues. CDR1 and CDR2 (germline): MDHEN, SYDVKM. V was pared by 3 bases and J by 0 bases, with 12 bases between.

The chain is built from TRBV5-1 and TRBJ1-5; TRBD1 is a possible D gene (5 bases). This CDR3 comprises 19 residues. Trimming cost V 3 bases and J 1 base, with 23 bases left between them. Germline loops: CDR1 SGHRS, CDR2 YFSETQ. The CDR3 sequence: CASSSALRQKNYSNQPQHF. CDR3 in DNA: TGCGCCAGCAGCTCGGCCCTTAGACAGAAGAACTACAGCAATCAGCCCCAGCATTTT.

This clonotype was counted many times. The chain employs TRBV12-3 or TRBV12-4 and TRBJ1-5; D not resolved. The CDR3 is 13 residues long. Trimming removed 6 bases at V and 3 bases at J, with 9 bases between. CDR3 region: CASRASPNQPQHF. CDR3 bases: TGTGCCAGCAGGGCAAGTCCCAATCAGCCCCAGCATTTT.